This note documents a single T cell receptor beta chain sequence. Antigen unknown. Sequencing was performed with immunoSEQ multiplex PCR; in TCRdb, only in-frame clones are kept and a portion is missing. The table shows 60,000 to 70,000 clones, with around 81% occurring only once. The data belong to a study of identifying expanded T cells in peripheral blood. Collection occurred without any documented infections or immune events in donors. Study-level findings and limits: Differentially abundant clones: around 1.1 between replicates, about 15 at about 13 days, roughly 18 at four. Two-week clone count variance significantly increased as total template count grew.

The clonotype originates from a person aged 18 to 70 in good health. The specimen was blood.

The CDR3 nucleotides read TGTGCCAGCAGGCTGAGCCTGACAGACATATATGGCTACACCTTC. It is translated as CASRLSLTDIYGYTF. The V gene is TRBV6-5, the J gene TRBJ1-2; the D gene is possibly TRBD1 (5 bases). The CDR3 has 15 amino acids. Germline V lookup: CDR1 MNHEY, CDR2 SVGAGI. V was cut by 6 bases and J by 5 bases, with 19 bases left in between.